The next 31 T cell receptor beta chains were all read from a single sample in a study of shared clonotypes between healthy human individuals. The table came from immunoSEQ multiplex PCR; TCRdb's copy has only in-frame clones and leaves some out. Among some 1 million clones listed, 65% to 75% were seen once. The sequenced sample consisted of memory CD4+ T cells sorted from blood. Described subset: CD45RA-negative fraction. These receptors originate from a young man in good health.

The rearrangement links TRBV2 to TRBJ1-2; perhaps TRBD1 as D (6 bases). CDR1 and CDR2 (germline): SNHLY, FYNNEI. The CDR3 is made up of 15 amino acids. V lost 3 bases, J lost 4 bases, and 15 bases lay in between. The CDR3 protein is CASSDATEGVYGYTF. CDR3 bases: TGTGCCAGCAGTGATGCGACAGAGGGGGTCTATGGCTACACCTTC.

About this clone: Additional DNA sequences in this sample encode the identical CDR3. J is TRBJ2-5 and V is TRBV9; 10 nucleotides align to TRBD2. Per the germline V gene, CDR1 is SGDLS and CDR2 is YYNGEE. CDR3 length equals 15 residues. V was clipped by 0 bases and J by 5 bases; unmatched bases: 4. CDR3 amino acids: CASSVGLAGVETQYF. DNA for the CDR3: TGTGCCAGCAGCGTAGGCCTAGCGGGAGTTGAGACCCAGTACTTC. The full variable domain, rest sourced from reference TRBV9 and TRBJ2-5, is DSGVTQTPKHLITATGQRVTLRCSPRSGDLSVYWYQQSLDQGLQFLIQYYNGEERAKGNILERFSAQQFPDLHSELNLSSLELGDSALYFCASSVGLAGVETQYFGPGTRLLVL.

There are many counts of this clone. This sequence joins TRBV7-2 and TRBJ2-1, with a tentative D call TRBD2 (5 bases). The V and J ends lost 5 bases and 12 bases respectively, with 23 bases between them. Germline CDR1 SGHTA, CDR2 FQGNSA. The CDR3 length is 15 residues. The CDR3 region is CASSGSSGGPWGQFF. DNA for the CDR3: TGTGCCAGCAGCGGGTCGAGCGGCGGTCCTTGGGGGCAGTTCTTC.

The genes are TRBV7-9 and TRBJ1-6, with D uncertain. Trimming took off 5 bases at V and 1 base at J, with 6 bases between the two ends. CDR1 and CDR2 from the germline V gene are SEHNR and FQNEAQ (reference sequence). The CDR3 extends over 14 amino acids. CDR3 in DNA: TGTGCCAGCAGCACAGATTCCTATAATTCACCCCTCCACTTT. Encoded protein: CASSTDSYNSPLHF. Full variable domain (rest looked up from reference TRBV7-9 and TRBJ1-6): DTGVSQNPRHKITKRGQNVTFRCDPISEHNRLYWYRQTLGQGPEFLTYFQNEAQLEKSRLLSDRFSAERPKGSFSTLEIQRTEQGDSAMYLCASSTDSYNSPLHFGNGTRLTVT.

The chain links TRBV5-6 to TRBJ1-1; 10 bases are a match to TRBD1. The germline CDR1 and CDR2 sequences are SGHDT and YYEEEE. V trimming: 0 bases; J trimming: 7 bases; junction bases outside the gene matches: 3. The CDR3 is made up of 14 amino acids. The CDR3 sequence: CASSLGQGAYEAFF. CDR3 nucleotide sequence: TGTGCCAGCAGCTTGGGACAGGGGGCATATGAAGCTTTCTTT.

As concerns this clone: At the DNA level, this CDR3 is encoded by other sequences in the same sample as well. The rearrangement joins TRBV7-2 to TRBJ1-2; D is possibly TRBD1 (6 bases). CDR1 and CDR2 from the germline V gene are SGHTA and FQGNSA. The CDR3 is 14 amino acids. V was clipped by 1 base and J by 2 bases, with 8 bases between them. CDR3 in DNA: TGTGCCAGCAGCTTAGGACAGGACAACTATGGCTACACCTTC. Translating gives CASSLGQDNYGYTF.

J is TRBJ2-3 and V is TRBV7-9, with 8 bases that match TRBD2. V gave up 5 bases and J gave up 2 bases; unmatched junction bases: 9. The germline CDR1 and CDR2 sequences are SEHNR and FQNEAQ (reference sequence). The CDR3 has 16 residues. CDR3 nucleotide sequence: TGTGCCAGCAGCCACTCCAGCGGGGGCCCCACAGATACGCAGTATTTT. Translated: CASSHSSGGPTDTQYF.

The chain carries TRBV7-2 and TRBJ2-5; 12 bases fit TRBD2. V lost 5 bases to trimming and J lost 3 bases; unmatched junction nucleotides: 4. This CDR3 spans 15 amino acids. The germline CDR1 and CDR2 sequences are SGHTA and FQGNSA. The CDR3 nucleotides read TGTGCCAGCAGCCGAAGACTAGCGGGAGAAGAGACCCAGTACTTC. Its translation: CASSRRLAGEETQYF.

CDR3 amino acids: CASSKDKGTPSAKETQYF. The CDR3, as DNA: TGTGCCAGCAGCAAAGATAAGGGGACCCCGTCTGCCAAAGAGACCCAGTACTTC. The rearrangement links TRBV21-1 to TRBJ2-5. TRBV21-1 is classified as a pseudogene. The CDR3 consists of 18 residues.

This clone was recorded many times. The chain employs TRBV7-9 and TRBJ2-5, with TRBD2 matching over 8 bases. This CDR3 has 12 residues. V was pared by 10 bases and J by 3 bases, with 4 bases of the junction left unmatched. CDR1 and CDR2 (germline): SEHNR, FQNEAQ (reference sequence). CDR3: CATRRGEETQYF. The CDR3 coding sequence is TGTGCCACCCGGCGGGGGGAAGAGACCCAGTACTTC.

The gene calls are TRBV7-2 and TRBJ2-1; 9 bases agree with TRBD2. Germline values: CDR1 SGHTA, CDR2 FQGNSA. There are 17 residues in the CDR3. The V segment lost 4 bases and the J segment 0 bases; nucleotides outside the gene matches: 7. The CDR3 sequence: CASSSRLAASSYNEQFF. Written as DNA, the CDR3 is TGTGCCAGCAGCTCTAGACTAGCGGCTAGCTCCTACAATGAGCAGTTCTTC.

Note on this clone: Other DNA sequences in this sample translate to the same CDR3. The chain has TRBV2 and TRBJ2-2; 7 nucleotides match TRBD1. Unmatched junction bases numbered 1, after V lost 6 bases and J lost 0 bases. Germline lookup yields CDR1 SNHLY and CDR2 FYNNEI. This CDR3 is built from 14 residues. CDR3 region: CASSGTANTGELFF. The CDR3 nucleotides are TGTGCCAGCAGCGGGACAGCGAACACCGGGGAGCTGTTTTTT.

The CDR3 sequence is CASSFLGPRGTGELFF. The DNA of the CDR3 is TGTGCCAGCAGCTTTCTTGGCCCCAGGGGTACCGGGGAGCTGTTTTTT. The V call is TRBV7-9, the J call TRBJ2-2; maybe TRBD1 (6 bases). Germline CDR1 SEHNR, CDR2 FQNEAQ (reference sequence). Trimming pared 3 bases from V and 5 bases from J, leaving 16 bases between. This CDR3 has 16 residues.

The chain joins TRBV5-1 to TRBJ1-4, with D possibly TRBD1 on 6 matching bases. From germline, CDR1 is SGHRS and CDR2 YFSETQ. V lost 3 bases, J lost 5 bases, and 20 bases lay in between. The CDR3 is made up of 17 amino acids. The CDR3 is CASSSRDKVLGNEKLFF. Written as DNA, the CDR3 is TGCGCCAGCAGCTCCCGGGACAAGGTCTTAGGGAATGAAAAACTGTTTTTT.

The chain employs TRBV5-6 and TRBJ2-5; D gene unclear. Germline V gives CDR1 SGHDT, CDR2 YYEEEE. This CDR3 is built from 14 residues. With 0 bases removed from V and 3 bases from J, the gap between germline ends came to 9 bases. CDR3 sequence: CASSLGIKKETQYF. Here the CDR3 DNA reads TGTGCCAGCAGCTTGGGTATTAAAAAAGAGACCCAGTACTTC.

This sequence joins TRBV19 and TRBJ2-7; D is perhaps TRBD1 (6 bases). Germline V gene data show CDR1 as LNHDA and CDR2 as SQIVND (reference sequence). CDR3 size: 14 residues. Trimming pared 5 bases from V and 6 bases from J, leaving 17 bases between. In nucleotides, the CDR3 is TGTGCCAGTAGTTTTCACAGGGATCTCGCCGAGCAGTACTTC. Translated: CASSFHRDLAEQYF.

The CDR3: CASSLDGQGQEELFF. In DNA form, the CDR3 reads TGCGCCAGCAGCTTGGATGGACAGGGTCAGGAGGAGCTGTTTTTT. V usage is TRBV5-1 and J usage is TRBJ2-2; TRBD1 matches at 8 bases. Germline CDR1 SGHRS, CDR2 YFSETQ. This CDR3 has 15 residues. After removal of 0 bases from V and 10 bases from J, the junction contained 8 bases not matched to a gene.

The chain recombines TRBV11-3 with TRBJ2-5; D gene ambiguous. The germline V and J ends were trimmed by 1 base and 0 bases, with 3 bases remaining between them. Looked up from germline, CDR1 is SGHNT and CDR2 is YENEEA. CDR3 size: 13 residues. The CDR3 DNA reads TGTGCCAGCAGCTTAGCGAACCAAGAGACCCAGTACTTC. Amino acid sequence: CASSLANQETQYF.

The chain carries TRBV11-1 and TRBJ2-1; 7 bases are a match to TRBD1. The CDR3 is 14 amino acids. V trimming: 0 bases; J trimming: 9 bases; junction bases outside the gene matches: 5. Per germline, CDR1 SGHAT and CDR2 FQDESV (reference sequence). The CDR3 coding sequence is TGTGCCAGCAGCTTAGCAGGGGGCGGGCCTGAGCAGTTCTTC. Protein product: CASSLAGGGPEQFF. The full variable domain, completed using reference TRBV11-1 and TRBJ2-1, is EAEVAQSPRYKITEKSQAVAFWCDPISGHATLYWYRQILGQGPELLVQFQDESVVDDSQLPKDRFSAERLKGVDSTLKIQPAELGDSAMYLCASSLAGGGPEQFFGPGTRLTVL.

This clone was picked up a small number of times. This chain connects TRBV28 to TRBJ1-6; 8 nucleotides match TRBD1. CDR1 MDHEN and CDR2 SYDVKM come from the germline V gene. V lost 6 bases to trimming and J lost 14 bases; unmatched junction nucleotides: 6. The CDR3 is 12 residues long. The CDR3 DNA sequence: TGTGCCAGCAGATCCGCAGGGGGCTCCCTCCACTTT. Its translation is CASRSAGGSLHF.

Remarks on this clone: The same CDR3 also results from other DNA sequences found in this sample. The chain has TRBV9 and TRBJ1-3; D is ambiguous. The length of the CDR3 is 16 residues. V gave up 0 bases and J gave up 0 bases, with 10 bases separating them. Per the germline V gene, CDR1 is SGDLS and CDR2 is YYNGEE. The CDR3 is CASSVDVSSSGNTIYF. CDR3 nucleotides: TGTGCCAGCAGCGTAGATGTATCGAGCTCTGGAAACACCATATATTTT.

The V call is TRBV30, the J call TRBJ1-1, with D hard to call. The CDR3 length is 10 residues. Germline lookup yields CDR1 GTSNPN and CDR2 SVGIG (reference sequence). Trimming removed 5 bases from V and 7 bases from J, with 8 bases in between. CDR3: CAWSQDEAFF. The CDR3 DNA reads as TGTGCCTGGTCGCAGGATGAAGCTTTCTTT.

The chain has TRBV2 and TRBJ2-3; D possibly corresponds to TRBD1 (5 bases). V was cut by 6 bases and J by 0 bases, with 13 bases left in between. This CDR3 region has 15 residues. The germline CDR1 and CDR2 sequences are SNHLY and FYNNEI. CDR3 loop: CASRGTGSSTDTQYF. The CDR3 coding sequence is TGTGCCAGCAGGGGAACAGGTTCCAGCACAGATACGCAGTATTTT.

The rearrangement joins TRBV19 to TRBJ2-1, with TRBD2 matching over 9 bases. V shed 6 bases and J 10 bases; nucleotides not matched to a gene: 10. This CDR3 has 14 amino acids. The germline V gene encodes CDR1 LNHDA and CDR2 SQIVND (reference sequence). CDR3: CASSVAGALPEQFF. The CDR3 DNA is TGTGCCAGTAGCGTAGCGGGAGCCCTGCCGGAGCAGTTCTTC.

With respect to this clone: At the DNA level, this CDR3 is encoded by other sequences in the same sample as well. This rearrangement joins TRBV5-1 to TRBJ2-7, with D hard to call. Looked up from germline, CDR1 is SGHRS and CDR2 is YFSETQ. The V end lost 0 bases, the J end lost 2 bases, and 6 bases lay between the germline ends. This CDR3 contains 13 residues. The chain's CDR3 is CASSLAGPYEQYF. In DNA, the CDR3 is TGCGCCAGCAGCTTGGCTGGCCCCTACGAGCAGTACTTC.

Here the CDR3 reads CASSLGAKDRGLQRAFF. The DNA of the CDR3 is TGTGCCAGCAGCTTAGGAGCAAAGGACAGGGGTTTACAGCGAGCTTTCTTT. The V and J genes are TRBV7-9 and TRBJ1-1; 9 nucleotides line up with TRBD1. The CDR3 extends over 17 amino acids. The V gene end was trimmed by 1 base and the J gene end by 10 bases; junction bases not matched to a gene: 16. Germline lookup yields CDR1 SEHNR and CDR2 FQNEAQ (reference sequence).

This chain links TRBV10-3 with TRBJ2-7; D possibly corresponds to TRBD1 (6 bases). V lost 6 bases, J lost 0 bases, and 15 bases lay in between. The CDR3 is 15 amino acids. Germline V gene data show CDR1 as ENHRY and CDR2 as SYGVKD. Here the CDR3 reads CAIRDQGTSSYEQYF. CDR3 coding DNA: TGTGCCATCAGGGACCAGGGGACGAGCTCCTACGAGCAGTACTTC.

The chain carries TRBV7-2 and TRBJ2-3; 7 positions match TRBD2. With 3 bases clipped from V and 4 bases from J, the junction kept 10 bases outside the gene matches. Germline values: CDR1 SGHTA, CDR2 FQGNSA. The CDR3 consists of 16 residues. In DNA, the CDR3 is TGTGCCAGCAGCTTGGGCGGGAGAAAGTCGGCAGATACGCAGTATTTT. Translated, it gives CASSLGGRKSADTQYF.

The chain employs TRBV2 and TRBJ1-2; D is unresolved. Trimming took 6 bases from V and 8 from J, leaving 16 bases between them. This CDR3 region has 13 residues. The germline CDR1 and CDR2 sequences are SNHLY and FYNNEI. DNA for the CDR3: TGTGCCAGCAGCGGACTAGTGAAAGTGGGCTACACCTTC. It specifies CASSGLVKVGYTF.

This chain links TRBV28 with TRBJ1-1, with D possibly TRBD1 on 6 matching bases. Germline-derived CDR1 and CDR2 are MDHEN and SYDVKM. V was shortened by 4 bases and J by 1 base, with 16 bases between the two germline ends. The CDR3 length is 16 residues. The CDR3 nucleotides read TGTGCCAGCAGTTCCCACGGACAGTTGGGGAACACTGAAGCTTTCTTT. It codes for CASSSHGQLGNTEAFF.

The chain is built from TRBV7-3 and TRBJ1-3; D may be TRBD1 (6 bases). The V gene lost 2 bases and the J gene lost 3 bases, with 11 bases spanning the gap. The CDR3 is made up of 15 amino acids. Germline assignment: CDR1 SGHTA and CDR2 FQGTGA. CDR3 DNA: TGTGCCAGCAGCTTATCGGGGGCCGGTGGAAACACCATATATTTT. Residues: CASSLSGAGGNTIYF.